Listed below are T cell receptor beta chains from one sample, sequenced in a study of T cell changes during pregnancy in multiple sclerosis. Produced via immunoSEQ multiplex PCR; TCRdb's table is partial and in-frame only. Of over 50,000 clones in the sample, 89% were seen once. Specimen: peripheral blood, collected after pregnancy. These receptors came from a female donor with multiple sclerosis, enrolled in a pregnancy study. Each CDR3 is given with its conserved first and last residue. The D gene is left open where the match is weak. Not every row has a clone size; where given, it reads once, few, many or a size class.

abundance: .
v_gene: TRBV6-6
d_gene: .
j_gene: TRBJ1-4
CDR3nt: TGTGCCACCCTGACAGACTTGAATGAAAAACTGTTTTTT
CDR3aa: CATLTDLNEKLFF

abundance: .
v_gene: TRBV6-1
d_gene: .
j_gene: TRBJ1-1
CDR3nt: TGTGCCAGCCTGGGGGGGACAAGCTTAAGTGCTTTCTTT
CDR3aa: CASLGGTSLSAFF

abundance: .
v_gene: TRBV11-2
d_gene: TRBD1
j_gene: TRBJ2-3
CDR3nt: TGTGCCAGCACTCGAGGGGGCCTCACAGATACGCAGTATTTT
CDR3aa: CASTRGGLTDTQYF

abundance: .
v_gene: TRBV5-4
d_gene: .
j_gene: TRBJ2-6
CDR3nt: TGTGCCAGCAGCTCCCCCTTCGAATCACGGGACTCTGGGGCCAACGTCCTGACTTTC
CDR3aa: CASSSPFESRDSGANVLTF

abundance: .
v_gene: TRBV6-6
d_gene: .
j_gene: TRBJ2-7
CDR3nt: TGTGCCAGCACGACGGAGGGGATGTCCTACGAGCAGTACTTC
CDR3aa: CASTTEGMSYEQYF

abundance: .
v_gene: TRBV30
d_gene: TRBD1
j_gene: TRBJ1-5
CDR3nt: TGTGCCTGGAGTAGTACAGGGGGCGATCAGCCCCAGCATTTT
CDR3aa: CAWSSTGGDQPQHF

abundance: .
v_gene: TRBV9
d_gene: .
j_gene: TRBJ1-6
CDR3nt: TGTGCCAGCAGCGTATCTCCGCTACTAAATTCACCCCTCCACTTT
CDR3aa: CASSVSPLLNSPLHF

abundance: .
v_gene: TRBV2
d_gene: .
j_gene: TRBJ2-7
CDR3nt: TGTGCCAGCAGTGAACGGGGGACCTCCTACGAGCAGTACTTC
CDR3aa: CASSERGTSYEQYF

abundance: .
v_gene: TRBV5-1
d_gene: .
j_gene: TRBJ2-7
CDR3nt: TGCGCCAGCAGCTCCCAGACAGGTTCGCCGGATATCTACGAGCAGTACTTC
CDR3aa: CASSSQTGSPDIYEQYF

abundance: .
v_gene: TRBV5-8
d_gene: .
j_gene: TRBJ1-6
CDR3nt: TGTGCCAGCAGCGAGGAGGGCATCGAAGGTTCACCCCTCCACTTT
CDR3aa: CASSEEGIEGSPLHF

abundance: .
v_gene: TRBV6-5
d_gene: TRBD1
j_gene: TRBJ2-3
CDR3nt: TGTGCCAGCAGTGACAGGGGGAGGTTAAGTACGCAGTATTTT
CDR3aa: CASSDRGRLSTQYF

abundance: once
v_gene: TRBV5-6
d_gene: .
j_gene: TRBJ2-1
CDR3nt: TGTGCCAGCACCTCCGGCAGGGGATATCAGTTCTTC
CDR3aa: CASTSGRGYQFF

abundance: once
v_gene: TRBV14
d_gene: .
j_gene: TRBJ2-3
CDR3nt: TGTGCCAGCAGCCGCCCTATCGGGTGGTCGACAGATACGCAGTATTTT
CDR3aa: CASSRPIGWSTDTQYF

abundance: .
v_gene: TRBV7-3
d_gene: .
j_gene: TRBJ2-6
CDR3nt: TGTGCCAGCAGCTTACAGGGCAGGAGCTCTGGGGCCAACGTCCTGACTTTC
CDR3aa: CASSLQGRSSGANVLTF

abundance: few
v_gene: TRBV5-6
d_gene: .
j_gene: TRBJ1-6
CDR3nt: TGTGCCAGCAGCTTGGCGGCGGGGGGTACTTCACCCCTCCACTTT
CDR3aa: CASSLAAGGTSPLHF

abundance: .
v_gene: TRBV6-6
d_gene: TRBD2
j_gene: TRBJ2-1
CDR3nt: TGTGCCAGTAACCGGGGGGGCGGGTACAATGAGCAGTTCTTC
CDR3aa: CASNRGGGYNEQFF

abundance: .
v_gene: TRBV7-5
d_gene: .
j_gene: TRBJ1-6
CDR3nt: TGTGCCAGAAGCTTCAGCGCTTGGCGGGTACGGACACCCCTCCACTTT
CDR3aa: CARSFSAWRVRTPLHF

abundance: .
v_gene: TRBV27
d_gene: .
j_gene: TRBJ1-2
CDR3nt: TGTGCCAGCAGTTTACGGAGCTCTAACTATGGCTACACCTTC
CDR3aa: CASSLRSSNYGYTF

abundance: .
v_gene: TRBV7-3
d_gene: TRBD1
j_gene: TRBJ2-2
CDR3nt: TGTGCCAGCAGCCCCCGGACAGGGGCACACACCGGGGAGCTGTTTTTT
CDR3aa: CASSPRTGAHTGELFF

abundance: .
v_gene: TRBV19
d_gene: .
j_gene: TRBJ2-7
CDR3nt: TGTGCCAGTAGCAGCCCAATCAGGAGGTCTATGGACGAGCAGTACTTC
CDR3aa: CASSSPIRRSMDEQYF

abundance: .
v_gene: TRBV5-6
d_gene: TRBD1
j_gene: TRBJ1-1
CDR3nt: TGTGCCAGCAGCCCGGGACAGGGGGGAAGCACTGAAGCTTTCTTT
CDR3aa: CASSPGQGGSTEAFF

abundance: .
v_gene: TRBV7-2
d_gene: .
j_gene: TRBJ1-1
CDR3nt: TGTGCCAGCAGCTCGGCCAGGGGAACTGAAGCTTTCTTT
CDR3aa: CASSSARGTEAFF

abundance: .
v_gene: TRBV5-1
d_gene: .
j_gene: TRBJ2-3
CDR3nt: TGCGCCAGCAGCTGGTCGGGGGTGACAGATACGCAGTATTTT
CDR3aa: CASSWSGVTDTQYF

abundance: .
v_gene: TRBV6-4
d_gene: .
j_gene: TRBJ2-2
CDR3nt: TGTGCCAGCAGTGACTCAGGGGCATCCGGGGAGCTGTTTTTT
CDR3aa: CASSDSGASGELFF

abundance: .
v_gene: TRBV9
d_gene: TRBD1
j_gene: TRBJ1-2
CDR3nt: TGTGCCAGCAGCGGGACAGGGGTTTATGGAGGCTACACCTTC
CDR3aa: CASSGTGVYGGYTF

abundance: .
v_gene: TRBV11-2
d_gene: TRBD2
j_gene: TRBJ2-7
CDR3nt: TGTGCCAGCAGCATACGGGGGGAGGGGAACCCCGAGCAGTACTTC
CDR3aa: CASSIRGEGNPEQYF

abundance: .
v_gene: TRBV7-2
d_gene: TRBD2
j_gene: TRBJ2-7
CDR3nt: TGTGCCAGCAGCCTGCGGGCGGCTAGCGGGGCGATCCTTTACGAGCAGTACTTC
CDR3aa: CASSLRAASGAILYEQYF

abundance: .
v_gene: TRBV4-2
d_gene: .
j_gene: TRBJ2-3
CDR3nt: TGTGCCAGCAGCCCCCGATTAGCGGCTACAGATACGCAGTATTTT
CDR3aa: CASSPRLAATDTQYF

abundance: .
v_gene: TRBV5-4
d_gene: TRBD1
j_gene: TRBJ1-2
CDR3nt: TGTGCCAGCAGCTTACAGGGGCGCGGCGATGGCTACACCTTC
CDR3aa: CASSLQGRGDGYTF

abundance: .
v_gene: TRBV4-1
d_gene: TRBD2
j_gene: TRBJ2-3
CDR3nt: TGCGCCAGCAGCCAAGGCGGCGCGGGGGGGGGCACAGATACGCAGTATTTT
CDR3aa: CASSQGGAGGGTDTQYF

abundance: few
v_gene: TRBV11-2
d_gene: TRBD1
j_gene: TRBJ1-2
CDR3nt: TGTGCCAGCAGCTCTCCCCGGGACAGGGGGCTTGGTGGCTACACCTTC
CDR3aa: CASSSPRDRGLGGYTF

abundance: .
v_gene: TRBV5-1
d_gene: TRBD2
j_gene: TRBJ2-1
CDR3nt: TGCGCCAGCAGCTTGCGGCCTAGCGGAGACAATGAGCAGTTCTTC
CDR3aa: CASSLRPSGDNEQFF

abundance: .
v_gene: TRBV28
d_gene: TRBD2
j_gene: TRBJ2-3
CDR3nt: TGTGCCAGCAGTTTATGGGCGACTAGCGAGAGCACAGATACGCAGTATTTT
CDR3aa: CASSLWATSESTDTQYF

abundance: .
v_gene: TRBV30
d_gene: .
j_gene: TRBJ1-3
CDR3nt: TGTGCCTGGACCCATACACCTGACTCTGGAAACACCATATATTTT
CDR3aa: CAWTHTPDSGNTIYF

abundance: .
v_gene: TRBV4-1
d_gene: .
j_gene: TRBJ1-1
CDR3nt: TGCGCCAGCAGCCAAGTGGAGGGGACTGAAGCTTTCTTT
CDR3aa: CASSQVEGTEAFF

abundance: .
v_gene: TRBV9
d_gene: .
j_gene: TRBJ2-3
CDR3nt: TGTGCCAGCAGCGTTAGCGTCGGCACAGATACGCAGTATTTT
CDR3aa: CASSVSVGTDTQYF

abundance: .
v_gene: TRBV6-6
d_gene: .
j_gene: TRBJ2-2
CDR3nt: TGTGCCAGCAGGGGACATAGGAACACCGGGGAGCTGTTTTTT
CDR3aa: CASRGHRNTGELFF

abundance: .
v_gene: TRBV7-2
d_gene: .
j_gene: TRBJ1-4
CDR3nt: TGTGCCAGCAGCTTAGTTGGCACCCGAGGGGAAAAACTGTTTTTT
CDR3aa: CASSLVGTRGEKLFF

abundance: .
v_gene: TRBV10-3
d_gene: TRBD1
j_gene: TRBJ1-2
CDR3nt: TGTGCCATCAGTGATGGTCAGGGGGCCTATGGCTACACCTTC
CDR3aa: CAISDGQGAYGYTF

abundance: .
v_gene: TRBV7-2
d_gene: .
j_gene: TRBJ2-7
CDR3nt: TGTGCCAGCAGCTTAAGGGGGGGCCCTGGTGGTAGCGAGCAGTACTTC
CDR3aa: CASSLRGGPGGSEQYF

abundance: .
v_gene: TRBV10-3
d_gene: TRBD1
j_gene: TRBJ1-1
CDR3nt: TGTGCCATCAGTGGGGGACCGGGACAGGGGGCTTTTAGCACTGAAGCTTTCTTT
CDR3aa: CAISGGPGQGAFSTEAFF

abundance: .
v_gene: TRBV9
d_gene: TRBD1
j_gene: TRBJ2-7
CDR3nt: TGTGCCAGCAGCCCTTGGACAGGGGGGCCCTACGAGCAGTACTTC
CDR3aa: CASSPWTGGPYEQYF

abundance: few
v_gene: TRBV30
d_gene: TRBD2
j_gene: TRBJ2-5
CDR3nt: TGTGCCTGTCAGGTGGCGGGGGTAGAGACCCAGTACTTC
CDR3aa: CACQVAGVETQYF

abundance: .
v_gene: TRBV6-6
d_gene: TRBD1
j_gene: TRBJ2-1
CDR3nt: TGTGCCAGCAGTTACGGGACAGGGGGCTTGAAAAATGAGCAGTTCTTC
CDR3aa: CASSYGTGGLKNEQFF

abundance: .
v_gene: TRBV5-1
d_gene: .
j_gene: TRBJ2-5
CDR3nt: TGCGCCAGCAGCGTCAGGGGAGCGGAGACCCAGTACTTC
CDR3aa: CASSVRGAETQYF

abundance: .
v_gene: TRBV7-9
d_gene: .
j_gene: TRBJ2-7
CDR3nt: TGTGCCAGCAGCTTTTGGGGCCCACTCCGCGAGCAGTACTTC
CDR3aa: CASSFWGPLREQYF

abundance: .
v_gene: TRBV5-1
d_gene: TRBD2
j_gene: TRBJ2-1
CDR3nt: TGCGCCAGCAGCTTTACACTAGCGGGGGTCGACAATGAGCAGTTCTTC
CDR3aa: CASSFTLAGVDNEQFF

abundance: .
v_gene: TRBV5-1
d_gene: .
j_gene: TRBJ1-5
CDR3nt: TGCGCCAGCAGCTTGTATCAGGGATCGGGCCAGCCCCAGCATTTT
CDR3aa: CASSLYQGSGQPQHF

abundance: .
v_gene: TRBV5-1
d_gene: .
j_gene: TRBJ2-2
CDR3nt: TGCGCCAGCAGCTTGGGGGGCACCATAATCGGGGAGCTGTTTTTT
CDR3aa: CASSLGGTIIGELFF

abundance: .
v_gene: TRBV15
d_gene: TRBD2
j_gene: TRBJ2-3
CDR3nt: TGTGCCACCAGCAGAATAGCGGGGGCTGGCACAGATACGCAGTATTTT
CDR3aa: CATSRIAGAGTDTQYF

abundance: .
v_gene: TRBV28
d_gene: .
j_gene: TRBJ2-1
CDR3nt: TGTGCCAGCAGGGGCCTGGGCAGAGCCTACAATGAGCAGTTCTTC
CDR3aa: CASRGLGRAYNEQFF

abundance: .
v_gene: TRBV5-6
d_gene: TRBD1
j_gene: TRBJ1-2
CDR3nt: TGTGCCAGCAGCGCCTGGACAGGGCACGGCTACACCTTC
CDR3aa: CASSAWTGHGYTF

abundance: .
v_gene: TRBV5-3
d_gene: TRBD1
j_gene: TRBJ1-5
CDR3nt: TGTGCCAGAAGCACCGGACAGGGGGGCAATCAGCCCCAGCATTTT
CDR3aa: CARSTGQGGNQPQHF

abundance: .
v_gene: TRBV15
d_gene: .
j_gene: TRBJ1-6
CDR3nt: TGTGCCACCAGCAGAGGATTAGGGGATCTTAGCTCCTATAATTCACCCCTCCACTTT
CDR3aa: CATSRGLGDLSSYNSPLHF

abundance: .
v_gene: TRBV12-2
d_gene: .
j_gene: TRBJ2-7
CDR3nt: TGTGCAAGTCGCCCACACTCAGACGGGTCGGACTCCTACGAGCAGTACTTC
CDR3aa: CASRPHSDGSDSYEQYF